A single sample gave rise to the 22 T cell receptor beta chains below, sequenced in a study of CD8+ T cells in alopecia areata. The sample's treatment: oral pan-JAK inhibitor, 5-10 mg twice daily. RNA extraction and reverse transcription yielded cDNA as sequencing template. Libraries were prepared by immunoSEQ multiplex PCR; TCRdb keeps only in-frame clonotypes and omits some of them. Of approximately 220,000 clones listed, approximately 38% are singletons. Sample: CD4+ T cells sorted from blood, taken between weeks 30 and 35, from a patient treated with tofacitinib. The source of these receptors is a human donor with alopecia areata.

There are a few counts of this clone. The chain joins TRBV2 to TRBJ2-3; TRBD1 matches 7 bases. V dropped 8 bases and J dropped 4; count of bases not matched to a gene: 9. Per the germline V gene, CDR1 is SNHLY and CDR2 is FYNNEI. The CDR3 runs 14 residues. The CDR3 nucleotides are TGTGCCAGCCTCATACAGGGGCGGGCAGATACGCAGTATTTT. Protein sequence: CASLIQGRADTQYF.

This chain connects TRBV5-1 to TRBJ1-2; D is possibly TRBD1 (5 bases). The V end was cut by 4 bases, the J end by 6 bases, with 13 bases between. CDR1 SGHRS and CDR2 YFSETQ come from the germline V gene. CDR3 length: 13 residues. The CDR3 is CASSPGRMDGYTF. The CDR3 coding sequence is TGCGCCAGCAGCCCGGGACGGATGGATGGCTACACCTTC.

In DNA, the CDR3 is TGTGCCTGGAGTTCGCCGGGACTAGTCGGCCTCGGGGAGCTGTTTTTT. Residues: CAWSSPGLVGLGELFF. J is TRBJ2-2 and V is TRBV30, with 8 bases lining up with TRBD2. The CDR3 consists of 16 residues. The V segment lost 2 bases and the J segment 7 bases; nucleotides outside the gene matches: 12. From germline, CDR1 is GTSNPN and CDR2 SVGIG (reference sequence).

The CDR3 DNA reads as TGTGCCAGCAGTGACGTAGAAAAGGGGTTAGGGCAGTTCTTC. This codes for CASSDVEKGLGQFF. The V and J genes are TRBV6-5 and TRBJ2-1, with D maybe TRBD1 (5 bases). Germline V gene data show CDR1 as MNHEY and CDR2 as SVGAGI. The germline V and J ends were trimmed by 5 bases and 12 bases, with 20 bases remaining between them. The CDR3 contains 14 residues.

This clone was picked up many times. This chain joins TRBV5-4 and TRBJ2-2; D unresolved. The CDR3 is 13 amino acids. Germline assignment: CDR1 SGHNT and CDR2 YYREEE (reference sequence). Trimming cost V 1 base and J 7 bases, with 8 bases left between them. The CDR3 DNA reads TGTGCCAGCAGCTTGCGAGGAAACGGGGAGCTGTTTTTT. It specifies CASSLRGNGELFF.

This clone was observed a few times. V gene TRBV2 combines with J gene TRBJ2-3; TRBD2 might be the D (6 bases). Germline assignment: CDR1 SNHLY and CDR2 FYNNEI. V shed 10 bases and J shed 1 base, with 15 bases lying between them. The CDR3 is 14 amino acids. The CDR3: CANGGGAGTDTQYF. In DNA form, the CDR3 reads TGTGCCAACGGTGGAGGGGCAGGCACAGATACGCAGTATTTT.

V usage is TRBV6-6 and J usage is TRBJ2-5, with 12 bases matching TRBD2. Trimming at V came to 5 bases and at J to 5 bases, leaving 6 bases not matched to a gene. This CDR3 comprises 15 residues. The germline gives CDR1 MNHNY, CDR2 SVGAGI (reference sequence). CDR3 nucleotides: TGTGCCAGCAGTCTGACTAGCGGGAGTAGGGAGACCCAGTACTTC. The encoded protein is CASSLTSGSRETQYF.

V is TRBV6-6 and J is TRBJ1-2, with 10 bases matching TRBD1. J lost 2 bases, V lost 6 bases, and 3 bases had no gene match. There are 14 residues in the CDR3. CDR1 and CDR2 (germline): MNHNY, SVGAGI (reference sequence). DNA for the CDR3: TGTGCCAGCAGACCGGGACAGGGGAACTATGGCTACACCTTC. Protein product: CASRPGQGNYGYTF.

This clone was found a few times. The chain employs TRBV30 and TRBJ2-1, with 11 bases lining up with TRBD2. The CDR3 runs 13 residues. CDR1 and CDR2 from the germline V gene are GTSNPN and SVGIG (reference sequence). V shed 3 bases, J shed 6 bases, and the junction held 1 base outside the gene matches. The CDR3 nucleotides are TGTGCCTGGAGCGGACTAGCGGGCAATGAGCAGTTCTTC. Protein sequence: CAWSGLAGNEQFF.

This chain joins TRBV4-1 and TRBJ1-1; the match to TRBD1 covers 7 bases. Losses at the gene ends were 6 bases for V and 0 bases for J; bases not matched to a gene: 10. Germline V gives CDR1 MGHRA, CDR2 YSYEKL. CDR3 length: 16 amino acids. As DNA, the CDR3 is TGCGCCAGCAGACTCCCGGGACAGCACATGAACACTGAAGCTTTCTTT. Residues: CASRLPGQHMNTEAFF.

This rearrangement joins TRBV9 to TRBJ2-3; D is unclear. This CDR3 is 12 amino acids long. The germline gives CDR1 SGDLS, CDR2 YYNGEE. The V gene lost 4 bases and the J gene lost 1 base, with 4 bases spanning the gap. CDR3 sequence (DNA): TGTGCCAGCAGCACGCGCACAGATACGCAGTATTTT. The encoded protein is CASSTRTDTQYF.

The chain joins TRBV15 to TRBJ2-2; the D gene is possibly TRBD1 (5 bases). The CDR3 is 15 residues long. V lost 0 bases to trimming and J lost 5 bases, with 10 bases between them. The V gene's germline CDR1 is LNHNV and CDR2 YYDKDF (reference sequence). The CDR3 region has the DNA TGTGCCACCAGCAGAGACAGGGAAGGGACCGGGGAGCTGTTTTTT. Its protein product is CATSRDREGTGELFF.

The chain recombines TRBV29-1 with TRBJ1-2, with 10 bases that match TRBD1. There are 16 residues in the CDR3. V lost 4 bases to trimming and J lost 0 bases; unmatched junction nucleotides: 8. Germline V gives CDR1 SQVTM, CDR2 ANQGSEA. The CDR3 sequence is CSVARDRGSTNYGYTF. The CDR3 DNA reads TGCAGCGTTGCCCGGGACAGGGGATCAACTAACTATGGCTACACCTTC.

The chain carries TRBV2 and TRBJ1-2; D is perhaps TRBD1 (6 bases). Per germline, CDR1 SNHLY and CDR2 FYNNEI. The CDR3 totals 14 residues. V was pared by 6 bases and J by 0 bases, with 11 bases between. Here the CDR3 reads CASSTGPANYGYTF. DNA for the CDR3: TGTGCCAGCAGCACAGGGCCAGCTAACTATGGCTACACCTTC.

In this sample, this clone turned up a few times. This chain links TRBV27 with TRBJ1-3; D call uncertain. Trimming took off 6 bases at V and 1 base at J, with 7 bases between the two ends. This CDR3 spans 13 amino acids. Germline V gene sequence: CDR1 MNHEY, CDR2 SMNVEV (reference sequence). This CDR3 is CASRTSSGNTIYF. In nucleotides, the CDR3 is TGTGCCAGCAGAACGAGTTCTGGAAACACCATATATTTT.

The chain recombines TRBV11-2 with TRBJ1-6, with unresolved D. The germline V gene has CDR1 SGHAT and CDR2 FQNNGV. The CDR3 consists of 14 residues. Trimming shortened V by 1 base and J by 10 bases, and 11 bases separated the two germline ends. The CDR3 protein is CASSLAGWGSPLHF. In nucleotides, the CDR3 is TGTGCCAGCAGCTTAGCGGGTTGGGGATCACCCCTCCACTTT.

This clone was counted only a few times. The chain has TRBV6-5 and TRBJ1-1; no firm D call. The V gene lost 11 bases and the J gene lost 4 bases, with 20 bases spanning the gap. Germline V gene sequence: CDR1 MNHEY, CDR2 SVGAGI. This CDR3 comprises 14 residues. The CDR3 DNA sequence: TGTGCCGCGACCTACGACGGGAGCCGCACTGAAGCTTTCTTT. It is translated as CAATYDGSRTEAFF.

A word on this clone: Other DNA sequences in the sample encode the same CDR3. The chain joins TRBV6-1 to TRBJ1-2, with a weak D call TRBD1 (5 bases). The CDR3 contains 15 residues. The germline V and J ends were trimmed by 3 bases and 0 bases, with 11 bases remaining between them. Germline CDR1 MNHNS, CDR2 SASEGT. In nucleotides, the CDR3 is TGTGCCAGCAGTGATCTCACAGGCCCTAACTATGGCTACACCTTC. Amino acid sequence: CASSDLTGPNYGYTF.

This clone showed up just a few times. The CDR3 reads CASSPLDRMNTEAFF. The CDR3 DNA is TGTGCCAGCAGTCCATTGGACAGGATGAACACTGAAGCTTTCTTT. The chain has TRBV27 and TRBJ1-1; 7 nucleotides agree with TRBD1. The V gene's germline CDR1 is MNHEY and CDR2 SMNVEV (reference sequence). CDR3 length: 15 residues. V lost 5 bases to trimming and J lost 0 bases; unmatched junction nucleotides: 6.

The chain employs TRBV2 and TRBJ1-6; TRBD1 matches at 10 bases. The CDR3 spans 15 residues. Per the germline V gene, CDR1 is SNHLY and CDR2 is FYNNEI. Losses at the gene ends were 5 bases for V and 11 bases for J; bases not matched to a gene: 9. CDR3 region: CASSYHPGQGTPLHF. Written as DNA, the CDR3 is TGTGCCAGCAGTTACCACCCGGGACAGGGGACACCCCTCCACTTT.

J is TRBJ2-1 and V is TRBV5-1; no reliable D call. CDR3 length equals 18 residues. V lost 5 bases and J 0 bases, leaving 21 bases between the germline ends. Germline assignment: CDR1 SGHRS and CDR2 YFSETQ. The CDR3 sequence is CASSTTSLRFSSYNEQFF. The CDR3 nucleotides are TGCGCCAGCAGTACAACCTCTCTGAGGTTTAGCTCCTACAATGAGCAGTTCTTC. The full variable domain, rest sourced from reference TRBV5-1 and TRBJ2-1, is KAGVTQTPRYLIKTRGQQVTLSCSPISGHRSVSWYQQTPGQGLQFLFEYFSETQRNKGNFPGRFSGRQFSNSRSEMNVSTLELGDSALYLCASSTTSLRFSSYNEQFFGPGTRLTVL.

There are a few counts of this clone. The genes are TRBV7-9 and TRBJ2-7, with 12 bases matching TRBD2. The germline gives CDR1 SEHNR, CDR2 FQNEAQ (reference sequence). The J segment lost 7 bases and the V segment lost 5 bases, leaving 3 bases of the junction unmatched. CDR3 length: 13 residues. The CDR3 loop reads CASSPTSGREQYF. DNA of the CDR3: TGTGCCAGCAGCCCGACTAGCGGGAGAGAGCAGTACTTC.